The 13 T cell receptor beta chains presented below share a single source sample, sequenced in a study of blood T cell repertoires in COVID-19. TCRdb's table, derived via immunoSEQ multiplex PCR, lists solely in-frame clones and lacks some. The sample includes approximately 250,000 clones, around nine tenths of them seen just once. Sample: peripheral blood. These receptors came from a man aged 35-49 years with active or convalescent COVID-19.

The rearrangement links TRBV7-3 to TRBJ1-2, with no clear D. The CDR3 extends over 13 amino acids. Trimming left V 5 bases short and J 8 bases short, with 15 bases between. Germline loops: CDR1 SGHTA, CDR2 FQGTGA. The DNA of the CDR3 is TGTGCCAGCAGCCCTTTGCCGGGGAACGGCTACACCTTC. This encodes CASSPLPGNGYTF.

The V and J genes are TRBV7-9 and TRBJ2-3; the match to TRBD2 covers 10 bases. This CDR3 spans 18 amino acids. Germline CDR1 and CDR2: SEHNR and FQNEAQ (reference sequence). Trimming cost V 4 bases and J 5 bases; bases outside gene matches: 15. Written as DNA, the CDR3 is TGTGCCAGCAGCTCTACGAGGACCGGGACTAGCGTAGGAGATACGCAGTATTTT. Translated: CASSSTRTGTSVGDTQYF.

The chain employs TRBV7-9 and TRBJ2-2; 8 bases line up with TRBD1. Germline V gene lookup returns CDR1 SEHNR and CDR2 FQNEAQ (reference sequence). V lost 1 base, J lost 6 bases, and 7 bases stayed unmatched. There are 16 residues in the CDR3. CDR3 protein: CASSLGRGQGPGELFF. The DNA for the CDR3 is TGTGCCAGCAGCTTAGGTCGCGGACAGGGTCCCGGGGAGCTGTTTTTT.

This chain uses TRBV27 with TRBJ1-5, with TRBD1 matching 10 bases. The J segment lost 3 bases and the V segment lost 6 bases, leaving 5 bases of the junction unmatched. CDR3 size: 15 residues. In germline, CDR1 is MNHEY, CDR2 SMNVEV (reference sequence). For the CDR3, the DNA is TGTGCCAGCAGCCCCGGGACAGGGGCCAATCAGCCCCAGCATTTT. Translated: CASSPGTGANQPQHF.

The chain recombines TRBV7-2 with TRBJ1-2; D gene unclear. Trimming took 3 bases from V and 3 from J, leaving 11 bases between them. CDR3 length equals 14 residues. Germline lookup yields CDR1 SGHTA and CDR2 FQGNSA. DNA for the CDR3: TGTGCCAGCAGCTTCCCGGGTCCTTACTATGGCTACACCTTC. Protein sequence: CASSFPGPYYGYTF.

The chain's CDR3 is CASSPSSGLREQYF. Here the CDR3 DNA reads TGTGCCAGCTCACCAAGTTCAGGGCTTCGGGAGCAGTACTTC. The V and J genes are TRBV18 and TRBJ2-7, with a weak D call TRBD1 (5 bases). Germline CDR1 KGHSH, CDR2 LQKENI. The CDR3 sequence is 14 residues long. The V and J ends lost 2 bases and 7 bases respectively, with 15 bases between them.

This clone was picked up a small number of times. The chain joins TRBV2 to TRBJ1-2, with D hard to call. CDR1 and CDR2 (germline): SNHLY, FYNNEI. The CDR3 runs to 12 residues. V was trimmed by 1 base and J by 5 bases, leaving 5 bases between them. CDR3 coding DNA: TGTGCCAGCAGTGAAGGTAGATATGGCTACACCTTC. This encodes CASSEGRYGYTF. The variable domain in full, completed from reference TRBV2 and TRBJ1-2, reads EPEVTQTPSHQVTQMGQEVILRCVPISNHLYFYWYRQILGQKVEFLVSFYNNEISEKSEIFDDQFSVERPDGSNFTLKIRSTKLEDSAMYFCASSEGRYGYTFGSGTRLTVV.

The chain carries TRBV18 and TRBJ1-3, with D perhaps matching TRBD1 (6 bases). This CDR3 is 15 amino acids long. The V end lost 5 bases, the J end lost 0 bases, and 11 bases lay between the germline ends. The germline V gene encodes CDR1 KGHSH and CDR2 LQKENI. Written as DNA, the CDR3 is TGTGCCAGCTCAGCACAGGGAGGCTCTGGAAACACCATATATTTT. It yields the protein CASSAQGGSGNTIYF. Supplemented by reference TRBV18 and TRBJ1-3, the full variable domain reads NAGVMQNPRHLVRRRGQEARLRCSPMKGHSHVYWYRQLPEEGLKFMVYLQKENIIDESGMPKERFSAEFPKEGPSILRIQQVVRGDSAAYFCASSAQGGSGNTIYFGEGSWLTVV.

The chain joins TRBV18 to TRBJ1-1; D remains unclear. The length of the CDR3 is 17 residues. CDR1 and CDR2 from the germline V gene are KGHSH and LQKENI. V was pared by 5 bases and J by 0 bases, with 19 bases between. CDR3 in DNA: TGTGCCAGCTCAAGGGCCCCCGGGGTCCGAATGAACACTGAAGCTTTCTTT. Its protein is CASSRAPGVRMNTEAFF.

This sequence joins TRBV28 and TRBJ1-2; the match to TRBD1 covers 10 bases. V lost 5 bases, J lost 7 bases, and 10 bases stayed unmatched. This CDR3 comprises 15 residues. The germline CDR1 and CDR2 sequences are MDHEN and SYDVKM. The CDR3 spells CASSPPGQGFGGYTF. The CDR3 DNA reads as TGTGCCAGCAGTCCGCCGGGACAGGGGTTTGGTGGCTACACCTTC.

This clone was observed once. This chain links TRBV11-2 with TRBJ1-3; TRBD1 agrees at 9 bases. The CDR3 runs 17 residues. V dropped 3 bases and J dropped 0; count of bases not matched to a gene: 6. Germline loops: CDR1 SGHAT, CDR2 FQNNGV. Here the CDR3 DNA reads TGTGCCAGCAGCTTGGGGACAGGGATCCTCTCTGGAAACACCATATATTTT. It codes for CASSLGTGILSGNTIYF.

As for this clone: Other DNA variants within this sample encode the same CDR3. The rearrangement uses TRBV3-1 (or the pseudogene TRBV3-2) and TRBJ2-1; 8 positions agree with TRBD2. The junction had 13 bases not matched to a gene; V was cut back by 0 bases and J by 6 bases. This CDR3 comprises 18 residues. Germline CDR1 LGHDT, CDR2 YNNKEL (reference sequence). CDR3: CASSQDGDASGRINEQFF. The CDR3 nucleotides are TGTGCCAGCAGCCAAGATGGTGACGCGAGCGGGAGAATCAATGAGCAGTTCTTC.

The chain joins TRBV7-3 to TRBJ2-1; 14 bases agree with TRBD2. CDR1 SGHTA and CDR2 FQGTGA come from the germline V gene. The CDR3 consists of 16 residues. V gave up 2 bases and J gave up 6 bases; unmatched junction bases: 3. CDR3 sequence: CASSLSGTSGSNEQFF. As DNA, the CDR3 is TGTGCCAGCAGCTTATCCGGGACTAGCGGGAGCAATGAGCAGTTCTTC.